The 13 T cell receptor beta chains below come from one sample, sequenced in a study of blood T cell repertoires in COVID-19. This table comes from immunoSEQ multiplex PCR, and its TCRdb copy is limited to in-frame clones, with some not included. The profile shows roughly 180,000 clones, around three quarters of them singletons. The sample comprised peripheral blood. The receptors originated from a man between 60 and 75 years old with active or convalescent COVID-19.

The J gene is TRBJ2-4, the V gene TRBV29-1, with 9 bases aligning to TRBD1. After removal of 4 bases from V and 8 bases from J, the junction contained 0 bases not matched to a gene. Per the germline V gene, CDR1 is SQVTM and CDR2 is ANQGSEA. CDR3 length equals 11 residues. The CDR3 coding sequence is TGCAGCGTTGGGGACAGGGACATTCAGTACTTC. It encodes CSVGDRDIQYF.

The genes are TRBV12-3 or TRBV12-4 and TRBJ2-3; no reliable D call. Trimming stripped 3 bases from V and 8 bases from J, with 9 bases between. The CDR3 sequence is 12 residues long. The CDR3 loop is CASSFFSVTQYF. The CDR3 DNA reads as TGTGCCAGCAGTTTTTTTAGTGTTACGCAGTATTTT.

DNA of the CDR3: TGTGCCAGCAGCCGTAGAGGGCTATACGAGCAGTACTTC. This translates into CASSRRGLYEQYF. The rearrangement links TRBV7-2 to TRBJ2-7; maybe TRBD2 (5 bases). Between the trimmed V and J ends, which lost 5 bases and 4 bases, there was a span of 12 bases. There are 13 residues in the CDR3. Germline assignment: CDR1 SGHTA and CDR2 FQGNSA.

J is TRBJ1-5 and V is TRBV11-2, with D unclear. The germline V and J ends were trimmed by 5 bases and 5 bases, with 10 bases remaining between them. The germline V gene encodes CDR1 SGHAT and CDR2 FQNNGV. This CDR3 has 13 amino acids. For the CDR3, the DNA is TGTGCCAGCAGCCTCGGCGGGGATCAGCCCCAGCATTTT. It codes for CASSLGGDQPQHF.

The chain employs TRBV7-9 and TRBJ2-2; D might be TRBD2 (6 bases). Trimming pared 4 bases from V and 4 bases from J, leaving 13 bases between. This CDR3 has 15 residues. Germline V gene lookup returns CDR1 SEHNR and CDR2 FQNEAQ (reference sequence). The CDR3 loop is CASSWSTGVTGELFF. The DNA of the CDR3 is TGTGCCAGCAGCTGGAGCACGGGAGTCACCGGGGAGCTGTTTTTT.

The chain couples TRBV27 to TRBJ2-7, with D possibly being TRBD2 (6 bases). The CDR3 is 14 residues long. Germline V lookup: CDR1 MNHEY, CDR2 SMNVEV (reference sequence). V was shortened by 3 bases and J by 5 bases, with 14 bases between the two germline ends. The CDR3 DNA sequence: TGTGCCAGCAGTTTCGAGGATAGCGGAGACGAGCAGTACTTC. Its translation is CASSFEDSGDEQYF.

The chain links TRBV11-2 to TRBJ1-2, with 8 bases lining up with TRBD1. V shed 1 base, J shed 2 bases, and the junction held 3 bases outside the gene matches. Germline CDR1 and CDR2: SGHAT and FQNNGV. CDR3 length equals 15 residues. CDR3 in amino acids: CASSLGQGLNYGYTF. DNA for the CDR3: TGTGCCAGCAGCTTAGGACAGGGGCTGAACTATGGCTACACCTTC.

In its sample, this clone was seen once. The genes are TRBV18 and TRBJ2-7, with 10 positions matching TRBD1. This CDR3 has 15 amino acids. CDR1 is KGHSH, CDR2 LQKENI, per germline. V was pared by 3 bases and J by 2 bases, with 4 bases of the junction left unmatched. CDR3 region: CASSPGTGVTYEQYF. For the CDR3, the DNA is TGTGCCAGCTCACCCGGGACAGGGGTAACCTACGAGCAGTACTTC.

The V and J genes are TRBV28 and TRBJ2-2, with D possibly TRBD2 on 5 matching bases. V shed 5 bases and J shed 5 bases, with 15 bases lying between them. Germline V gives CDR1 MDHEN, CDR2 SYDVKM. The CDR3 contains 15 residues. The CDR3 here is CASSPPGKSTGELFF. Written as DNA, the CDR3 is TGTGCCAGCAGTCCGCCGGGGAAGAGTACCGGGGAGCTGTTTTTT.

The genes are TRBV4-3 and TRBJ2-3, with 7 bases aligning to TRBD1. Trimming cost V 1 base and J 6 bases; bases outside gene matches: 4. This CDR3 spans 14 amino acids. Germline loops: CDR1 LGHNA, CDR2 YSLEER. The CDR3 region has the DNA TGCGCCAGCAGCCAAGGGACAGGCGCTGATACGCAGTATTTT. This gives the protein CASSQGTGADTQYF.

J is TRBJ1-2 and V is TRBV3-1 (or the pseudogene TRBV3-2), with D possibly matching TRBD1 (6 bases). V lost 3 bases, J lost 2 bases, and 13 bases lay in between. Looked up from germline, CDR1 is LGHDT and CDR2 is YNNKEL (reference sequence). The CDR3 sequence is 15 residues long. The CDR3 nucleotides read TGTGCCAGCAGCCAGTGGGACATCCGAAACTATGGCTACACCTTC. Translating it yields CASSQWDIRNYGYTF.

This rearrangement joins TRBV18 to TRBJ2-5; possible D gene TRBD2, 5 bases. The CDR3 totals 13 residues. Trimming removed 4 bases at V and 4 bases at J, with 10 bases between. Germline CDR1 is KGHSH and CDR2 is LQKENI. The CDR3 region is CASSQGAGETQYF. The DNA of the CDR3 is TGTGCCAGCTCACAGGGAGCAGGAGAGACCCAGTACTTC.

A few counts support this clone. The CDR3 loop reads CASSPPGQPYEQYF. As DNA, the CDR3 is TGTGCCAGCAGTCCACCGGGACAACCCTACGAGCAGTACTTC. The chain links TRBV27 to TRBJ2-7; weak D call: TRBD1 (6 bases). Trimming pared 5 bases from V and 2 bases from J, leaving 13 bases between. Germline lookup yields CDR1 MNHEY and CDR2 SMNVEV (reference sequence). The CDR3 length is 14 residues.